The present T cell receptor (beta chain) was sequenced within a study of lymphopenia after photon versus proton radiotherapy (dated by TCRdb to between 2018 and 2021). A note on the overall study: The study compared the immunological effects of photon versus proton radiation therapy in patients with gastrointestinal tumors who developed high-grade lymphopenia. A cohort of around 21 patients with gastrointestinal tumors who received either photon or proton therapy and subsequently developed lymphopenia was included. The study aimed to characterize how the two radiation modalities differ in their impact on the immune system.

There are 12 amino acids in the CDR3, from cysteine to phenylalanine inclusive. Only the CDR3 DNA stays, 36 bases, in frame from base 1. V loses 1 base of germline sequence and J loses 4 bases, and the interval between the two ends is 7 bases. According to the germline V gene (reference sequence), CDR1 reads GTSNPN and CDR2 reads SVGIG. Library creation used the immunoSEQ multiplex PCR assay. Alongside multiparametric flow cytometry, deep sequencing of rearranged TCR beta loci was used to profile the T cell repertoires. TCRdb took this table from immuneACCESS and kept in-frame rearrangements with V and J called. Such tables lack part of the clones; where checked against another copy, unresolved V genes explain under half of the gap, and the rest is unexplained. This sample holds 70,000 or so clones; roughly 92% were observed only once. The ten largest clones represent over 2% of the sample. On the study overall, not on this receptor specifically: Proton-treated patients stayed relatively stable during treatment, while photon-treated patients lost naive T cells and TCR diversity and gained effector/memory populations. Across the cohort, an inverse correlation was found between a larger post-nadir drop in TCR diversity and overall survival time among patients who died. After the lymphocyte count nadir, oligoclonal expansion, especially of CD8+ Temra cells, was observed in photon-treated repertoires, and the drop in diversity was driven by this expansion. The survival association was assessed only in patients who died, and the authors presented better survival with proton therapy as a possibility rather than a demonstrated result.

Comment on this clone: Its antigen remains undetermined. The sample holds no much larger clone one base away, and base qualities are not on file. In the same sample, other DNA sequences code for this CDR3.

The source was peripheral blood, collected from a patient treated with photon-based radiotherapy. The clonotype comes from a woman aged 40 to 50 with cholangiocarcinoma. The V gene is TRBV30 and the J gene is TRBJ1-2; the D segment cannot be called with confidence. The CDR3: CAWSELLYGYTF. The nucleotides are TGTGCCTGGAGTGAGTTACTCTATGGCTACACCTTC.